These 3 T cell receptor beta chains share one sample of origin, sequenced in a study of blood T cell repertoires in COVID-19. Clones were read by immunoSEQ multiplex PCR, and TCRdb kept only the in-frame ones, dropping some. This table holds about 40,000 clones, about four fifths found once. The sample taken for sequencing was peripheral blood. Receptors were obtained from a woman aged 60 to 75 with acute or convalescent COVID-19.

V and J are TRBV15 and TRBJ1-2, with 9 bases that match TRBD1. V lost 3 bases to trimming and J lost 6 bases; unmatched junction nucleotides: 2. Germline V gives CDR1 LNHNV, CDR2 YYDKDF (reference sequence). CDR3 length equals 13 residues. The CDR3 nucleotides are TGTGCCACCAGCAGGGGACAGGGCGATGGCTACACCTTC. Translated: CATSRGQGDGYTF.

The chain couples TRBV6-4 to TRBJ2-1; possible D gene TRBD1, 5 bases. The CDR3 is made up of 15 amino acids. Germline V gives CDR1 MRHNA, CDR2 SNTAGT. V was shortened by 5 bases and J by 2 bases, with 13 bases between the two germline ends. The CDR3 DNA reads TGTGCCAGCAGTCCCGACAGCCTCCCCTACAATGAGCAGTTCTTC. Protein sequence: CASSPDSLPYNEQFF.

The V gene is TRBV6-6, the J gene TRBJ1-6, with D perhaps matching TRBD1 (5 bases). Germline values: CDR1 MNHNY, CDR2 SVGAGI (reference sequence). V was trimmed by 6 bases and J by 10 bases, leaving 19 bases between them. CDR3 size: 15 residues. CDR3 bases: TGTGCCAGCAGCCTACTCTTGCAGGGCGGCTCACCCCTCCACTTT. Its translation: CASSLLLQGGSPLHF.